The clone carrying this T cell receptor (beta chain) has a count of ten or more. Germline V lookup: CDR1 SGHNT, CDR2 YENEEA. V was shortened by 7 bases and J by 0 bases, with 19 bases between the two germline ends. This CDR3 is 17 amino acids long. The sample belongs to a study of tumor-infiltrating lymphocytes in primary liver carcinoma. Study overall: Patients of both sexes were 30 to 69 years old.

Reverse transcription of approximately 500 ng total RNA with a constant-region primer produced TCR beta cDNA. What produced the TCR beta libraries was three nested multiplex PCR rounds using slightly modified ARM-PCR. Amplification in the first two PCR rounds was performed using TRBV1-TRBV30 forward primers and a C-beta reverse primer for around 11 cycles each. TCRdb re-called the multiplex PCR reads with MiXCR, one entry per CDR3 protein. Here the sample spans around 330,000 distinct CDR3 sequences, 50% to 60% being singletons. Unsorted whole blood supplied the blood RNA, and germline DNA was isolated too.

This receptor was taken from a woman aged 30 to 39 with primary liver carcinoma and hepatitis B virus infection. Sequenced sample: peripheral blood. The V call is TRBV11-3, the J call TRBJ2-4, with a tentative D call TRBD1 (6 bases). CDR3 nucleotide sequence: TGTGCCAGCAAATATCCGGGACACTCTTTAGCCAAAAACATTCAGTACTTC. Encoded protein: CASKYPGHSLAKNIQYF.